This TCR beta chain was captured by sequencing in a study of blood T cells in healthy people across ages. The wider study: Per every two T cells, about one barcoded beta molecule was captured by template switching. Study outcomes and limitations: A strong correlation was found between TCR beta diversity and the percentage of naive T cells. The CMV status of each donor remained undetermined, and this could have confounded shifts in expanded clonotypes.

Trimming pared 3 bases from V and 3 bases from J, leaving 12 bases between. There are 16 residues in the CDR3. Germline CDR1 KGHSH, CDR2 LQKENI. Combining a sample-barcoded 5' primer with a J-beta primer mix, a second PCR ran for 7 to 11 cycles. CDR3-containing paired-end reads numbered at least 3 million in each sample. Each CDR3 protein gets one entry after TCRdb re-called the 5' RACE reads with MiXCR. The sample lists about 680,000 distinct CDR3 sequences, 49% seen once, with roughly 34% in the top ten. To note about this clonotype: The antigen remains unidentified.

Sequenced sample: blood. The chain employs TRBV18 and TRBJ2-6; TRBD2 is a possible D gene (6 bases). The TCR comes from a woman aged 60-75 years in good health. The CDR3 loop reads CASSPLVADGANVLTF. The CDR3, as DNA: TGTGCCAGCTCACCGCTGGTAGCGGATGGGGCCAACGTCCTGACTTTC.